The 18 T cell receptor gamma chains reported below all come from one sample, sequenced in a study of Vδ1+ human thymocytes. Whole-study findings and limits: Thymic TRG and TRD repertoires appeared highly polyclonal.

These receptors' antigens are unknown. The template was reverse-transcribed extracted RNA. The CDR3 regions were amplified by multiplex PCR from V-gene primers to a constant-region primer. TCRdb called clones from the multiplex PCR reads again using CATT. The data show under 25,000 gamma-chain clones, 12% to 15% seen once. The sample taken for sequencing was Vdelta1+ gamma-delta thymocytes from the thymus. The subset denotes: FACS-sorted CD3+ TCRalphabeta- TCRVdelta1+ TCRVdelta2- thymocytes. The receptors shown here come from a child less than two years old who had congenital heart surgery.

The chain recombines TRGV4 with TRGJ1 or TRGJ2. The V gene's germline CDR1 is EGSTGY and CDR2 YDSYTSSV. CDR3 length: 13 residues. V lost 6 bases and J lost 2; bases outside the gene matches: 7. Written as DNA, the CDR3 is TGTGCCACCTGGACCCCGGATTATTATAAGAAACTCTTT. As protein: CATWTPDYYKKLF.

This clone was counted a few times. The V gene is TRGV5, the J gene TRGJ1 or TRGJ2. CDR1 is VINAFY and CDR2 is YDVSNSKD in the germline V gene. The CDR3 loop spans 12 amino acids. With 0 bases clipped from V and 12 bases from J, the junction kept 8 bases outside the gene matches. CDR3 loop: CATWDRPLGKLF. The CDR3 DNA reads TGTGCCACCTGGGACAGGCCCTTGGGGAAACTCTTT.

The genes are TRGV2 and TRGJP2. With V trimmed by 3 bases and J by 11 bases, 15 bases remained unmatched. This CDR3 is built from 15 residues. Germline V gene data show CDR1 as EGSNGY and CDR2 as YDSYNSKV. The CDR3, as DNA: TGTGCCACCTGGGACTTCCTGAGAGGGAGCTGGATCAAGACGTTT. Translated: CATWDFLRGSWIKTF.

This clone was picked up a small number of times. The chain joins TRGV2 to TRGJ1 or TRGJ2. This CDR3 is 10 amino acids long. Germline CDR1 reads EGSNGY; CDR2 reads YDSYNSKV. The J segment lost 4 bases and the V segment lost 9 bases, leaving 3 bases of the junction unmatched. The CDR3: CATAYYKKLF. The DNA for the CDR3 is TGTGCCACCGCGTATTATAAGAAACTCTTT.

The chain recombines TRGV3 with TRGJ1 or TRGJ2. CDR1 and CDR2 from the germline V gene are VTNTFY and YDVSTARD (reference sequence). CDR3 size: 11 residues. Trimming took 4 bases from V and 12 from J; bases not matched to a gene: 9. The CDR3 DNA follows: TGTGCCACCTGGGATCGGAAGGGGAAACTCTTT. This translates into CATWDRKGKLF.

In its sample, this clone was seen a few times. At one boundary the junction diverges from the germline segment, which might be a read error. The gene calls are TRGV8 and TRGJP2. Germline V CDR1 and CDR2: VENAVY, YDSYNSRV. This CDR3 has 16 amino acids. As DNA, the CDR3 is TGTGCCACCTGGCTTAACGTATGGAGTAGTGATTGGATCAAGACATTT. Translating it yields CATWLNVWSSDWIKTF.

This clone came up a few times. The chain couples TRGV5 to TRGJ1 or TRGJ2. Germline loops: CDR1 VINAFY, CDR2 YDVSNSKD. CDR3 size: 14 residues. With V trimmed by 5 bases and J by 0 bases, 7 bases remained unmatched. This CDR3 reads CATWALPNYYKKLF. The CDR3 nucleotides are TGTGCCACCTGGGCCCTTCCGAATTATTATAAGAAACTCTTT.

This clone turned up a few times. The chain has TRGV4 and TRGJ1 or TRGJ2. J lost 5 bases, V lost 4 bases, and 5 bases had no gene match. There are 12 residues in the CDR3. The germline V gene encodes CDR1 EGSTGY and CDR2 YDSYTSSV. The CDR3 loop reads CATWELNYKKLF. The CDR3 bases are TGTGCCACCTGGGAGTTGAATTATAAGAAACTCTTT.

This clone was seen only a few times. The rearrangement uses TRGV8 and TRGJ1 or TRGJ2. Trimming removed 4 bases from V and 10 bases from J; junction bases left unmatched: 7. The CDR3 spans 11 residues. CDR1 VENAVY and CDR2 YDSYNSRV come from the germline V gene. As DNA, the CDR3 is TGTGCCACCTGGGAGTGCACAAAGAAACTCTTT. This translates into CATWECTKKLF.

The V gene is TRGV4, the J gene TRGJ1 or TRGJ2. V trimming: 1 base; J trimming: 5 bases; junction bases outside the gene matches: 5. The CDR3 length is 13 residues. The V gene's germline CDR1 is EGSTGY and CDR2 YDSYTSSV. CDR3 nucleotide sequence: TGTGCCACCTGGGATGGAGGGAATTATAAGAAACTCTTT. It encodes CATWDGGNYKKLF.

This clone was seen only a few times. The chain has TRGV9 and TRGJ1 or TRGJ2. In germline, CDR1 is GITISATS, CDR2 ISYDGTV (reference sequence). This CDR3 has 15 residues. V lost 3 bases, J lost 0 bases, and 8 bases stayed unmatched. CDR3 sequence: CALWEPSLNYYKKLF. DNA for the CDR3: TGTGCCTTGTGGGAGCCATCCTTGAATTATTATAAGAAACTCTTT.

This clone was seen a few times. This chain joins TRGV8 and TRGJ1 or TRGJ2. CDR3 size: 12 residues. From germline, CDR1 is VENAVY and CDR2 YDSYNSRV. V lost 1 base and J lost 6; bases outside the gene matches: 3. The CDR3 sequence: CATWDSPYKKLF. Here the CDR3 DNA reads TGTGCCACCTGGGATAGCCCTTATAAGAAACTCTTT.

Regarding this clone: This sample includes further DNA sequences coding for the same CDR3. The rearrangement uses TRGV5 and TRGJ1 or TRGJ2. This CDR3 spans 13 amino acids. CDR1 is VINAFY and CDR2 is YDVSNSKD in the germline V gene. V trimming: 0 bases; J trimming: 7 bases; junction bases outside the gene matches: 6. DNA of the CDR3: TGTGCCACCTGGGACAGGCTTCGGTATAAGAAACTCTTT. Its translation: CATWDRLRYKKLF.

This clone has only a few counts. This chain connects TRGV3 to TRGJ1 or TRGJ2. Trimming removed 0 bases from V and 7 bases from J; junction bases left unmatched: 9. The CDR3 contains 14 residues. Germline CDR1 is VTNTFY and CDR2 is YDVSTARD (reference sequence). CDR3 loop: CATWDRRMGYKKLF. The CDR3, as DNA: TGTGCCACCTGGGACAGGCGCATGGGGTATAAGAAACTCTTT.

V gene TRGV8 combines with J gene TRGJP2. The CDR3 has 13 amino acids. The junction had 5 bases not matched to a gene; V was cut back by 6 bases and J by 4 bases. CDR1 is VENAVY and CDR2 is YDSYNSRV in the germline V gene. DNA of the CDR3: TGTGCCACCTGGACATATAGTGATTGGATCAAGACGTTT. Its translation is CATWTYSDWIKTF.

This rearrangement joins TRGV3 to TRGJ1 or TRGJ2. This CDR3 comprises 14 residues. The V gene's germline CDR1 is VTNTFY and CDR2 YDVSTARD (reference sequence). J gave up 7 bases and V 0 bases, and 9 bases lay outside the gene matches. CDR3 amino acids: CATWDRRVLYKKLF. The CDR3 DNA sequence: TGTGCCACCTGGGACAGGCGGGTTTTGTATAAGAAACTCTTT.

This chain connects TRGV9 to TRGJP. With V trimmed by 2 bases and J by 4 bases, 5 bases remained unmatched. Germline values: CDR1 GITISATS, CDR2 ISYDGTV (reference sequence). This CDR3 region has 17 residues. The CDR3 here is CALWEDTQELGKKIKVF. CDR3 nucleotides: TGTGCCTTGTGGGAGGATACCCAAGAGTTGGGCAAAAAAATCAAGGTATTT.

The rearrangement joins TRGV8 to TRGJ1 or TRGJ2. Per the germline V gene, CDR1 is VENAVY and CDR2 is YDSYNSRV. After removal of 2 bases from V and 10 bases from J, the junction contained 11 bases not matched to a gene. This CDR3 is built from 13 residues. CDR3 region: CATWDIFPTKKLF. CDR3 DNA: TGTGCCACCTGGGATATTTTCCCCACCAAGAAACTCTTT.